This T cell receptor (beta chain) was sequenced for a study of blood T cell repertoires in COVID-19 (dated by TCRdb to between 2020 and 2021). A note on the overall study: Samples covering the acute and convalescent phases of COVID-19 were provided by collaborators in the United States, Italy and Spain. The prospective study material was composed of cDNA or gDNA derived from T cells, B-cell-depleted T cells, or PBMCs. Subjects who had been exposed to COVID-19, were actively infected with it, or had recovered from it provided the deeply sampled blood TCRbeta repertoires that made up the dataset. The repertoires were made available in a free public database intended to serve as a resource for research on the immune response to SARS-CoV-2. The samples were drawn from two sources: the first 160 participants of the ongoing ImmuneRACE study, and approximately 1,300 subjects contributed by 6 global collaborators. Sample metadata almost always included a de-identified subject ID, COVID-19 status, age in years and sex. Where available, HLA class I and class II types were taken from metadata supplied by the sample provider and were not determined by assay-based typing.

TCRbeta CDR3 regions were amplified from genomic DNA by means of the immunoSEQ Assay, a bias-controlled multiplex PCR. The original pipeline was this. Within the assay, amplification of reference gene primers was used to estimate how many nucleated cells each sample contained. Sequence reads were collapsed and filtered to measure the absolute abundance of every unique TCRbeta CDR3 rearrangement. For each sample, productive Simpson clonality was calculated as the square root of Simpson's diversity index over productive rearrangements. TCRdb took this table from immuneACCESS and kept in-frame rearrangements with V and J called. Such tables lack part of the clones; where checked against another copy, unresolved V genes explain under half of the gap, and the rest is unexplained. The V and J calls and clone size are taken from that table; D and trimming were inferred from the DNA. Across this sample there are about 260,000 clones, with more than 80% seen only once. The ten largest clones represent around 1% of the sample.

Enrolling through a virtual design, the prospective study's participants ranged in age from about 18 to 89 years and lived across roughly 24 United States geographic areas. Cohort assignment in the prospective study relied on participant-reported clinical history from a screening survey and a study questionnaire. Exposed participants were defined as having been in contact with someone with a PCR-confirmed or clinician-diagnosed COVID-19 case within 2 weeks of study entry. In the prospective study, mobile phlebotomists collected whole blood, serum and a nasopharyngeal or oropharyngeal swab from each participant. Prospective study participants could optionally give additional blood draws and questionnaires over an approximately 2-month period. Prospective study blood samples were shipped either frozen or at room temperature before DNA extraction. The investigation overall reported the following: The amount of clinical and demographic metadata varied by source and participant and was provided uncurated.

The CDR3 numbers 16 residues from cysteine through phenylalanine. Only the CDR3 DNA is retained, 48 bases long and in frame from the first base. V sheds 2 bases and J sheds 3 bases, leaving 14 bases between their ends. The germline V gene sets CDR1 to SGDLS and CDR2 to YYNGEE. Regarding this clone: What this receptor recognizes is not known. No much larger clone exists at a distance of one base, and base qualities are not known.

This sequence uses TRBV9 and TRBJ1-4; 5 matching bases give a weak D call of TRBD1. The sample taken for sequencing was PBMCs or T cells enriched from blood (not recorded which). The TCR sequence derives from a man between 50 and 59 years old who had been exposed to COVID-19. Here is the DNA: TGTGCCAGCAGCGTTCGACCCAGGGCGGCTAATGAAAAACTGTTTTTT. Translation gives CASSVRPRAANEKLFF.